This T cell receptor (beta chain) was recorded in a study of shared clonotypes between healthy human individuals. Sequencing was performed with immunoSEQ multiplex PCR; in TCRdb, only in-frame clones are kept and a portion is missing. The profile shows approximately 500,000 clones, about 75% of them singletons. Germline V CDR1 and CDR2: KGHSH, LQKENI. The CDR3 has 16 residues. J lost 2 bases, V lost 6 bases, and 10 bases had no gene match. Sequences were obtained from PBMCs. This clonotype was obtained from a woman aged 40 to 50 in good health. Some clones in this sample may be carry-over from other donors' samples. The V and J genes are TRBV18 and TRBJ2-3, with TRBD1 matching 8 bases. CDR3 nucleotides: TGTGCCAGCTCCCTCCTGACAGGGGTCACCACAGATACGCAGTATTTT. The encoded protein is CASSLLTGVTTDTQYF.